Sequencing of this T cell receptor beta chain was carried out in a study of blood T cell repertoires in COVID-19. For the study at large: Collection of acute and convalescent COVID-19 samples took place in the United States, Italy and Spain. From T cells, B-cell-depleted T cells, or PBMCs came the material, which was cDNA or gDNA.

Under the authors' procedure: Estimated nucleated cell counts came from reference gene primer amplification. The method was immunoSEQ multiplex PCR; TCRdb's version includes in-frame clones alone and lacks a portion of them. V and J calls and clone size are given by that table; D and trimming were obtained from the DNA. The sample lists about 170,000 clones; about 85% were seen once. Germline CDR1 is KGHSH and CDR2 is LQKENI. The CDR3 is made up of 14 amino acids. Trimming took off 0 bases at V and 3 bases at J, with 9 bases between the two ends. The J gene is TRBJ2-7, the V gene TRBV18; unclear D gene. Sequenced sample: peripheral blood. The TCR originated in a man between 60 and 70 years old who had recovered from COVID-19. This chain's CDR3 is CASSPPIDIYEQYF. CDR3 nucleotides: TGTGCCAGCTCACCACCGATCGACATCTACGAGCAGTACTTC.